This TCR beta chain was recorded in a study of Ad26.COV2.S vaccination and SARS-CoV-2 variants. On the study more broadly: The study gave Ad26.COV2.S intramuscularly, once or twice 56 days apart. Findings and limits, study-wide: The analyses of TCR breadth and depth may have understated the size of total T cell responses. People who got the vaccine had more spike-specific TCR breadth than people who got placebo.

With respect to this clone: Its antigen is currently unknown. Within the sample, other DNA sequences also encode this same CDR3.

Only in-frame clones appear in the TCRdb table, and some are missing; sequencing was by immunoSEQ multiplex PCR. Here the sample spans a few hundred thousand clones, around 86% being singletons. Treatment in this sample: 19 received Ad26.COV2.S at low or high dose, single or two shots; about 5 received placebo; per-sample allocation not given. Day 63 after the first injection of vaccine or placebo was the sampling time. The CDR3 has 11 amino acids. Trimming took 4 bases from V and 7 from J, leaving 5 bases between them. Germline-derived CDR1 and CDR2 are MNHEY and SVGEGT. V usage is TRBV6-2 or TRBV6-3 and J usage is TRBJ1-5; D is unclear. Source: peripheral blood, taken in a trial of Ad26.COV2.S vaccine versus placebo. This receptor was obtained from a person aged 18-65 years who received the Ad26.COV2.S COVID-19 vaccine or a placebo. The CDR3 sequence: CASSSGQPQHF. CDR3 DNA sequence: TGTGCCAGCAGTTCGGGGCAGCCCCAGCATTTT.